Given below is one T cell receptor (beta chain) in context. Its target is unknown. The data were obtained in a study of radiotherapy plus CTLA-4 blockade in lung cancer. Study details: Among patients, over 15% showed objective responses, and 30% to 35% had disease control. Overall study results and limits: Reportedly, early blood T cell clone dynamics best predicted response, with interferon-beta. Blood TCR clones of tumor origin expanded after radiotherapy plus ipilimumab.

CDR3 length equals 15 residues. Losses at the gene ends were 2 bases for V and 5 bases for J; bases not matched to a gene: 7. Germline CDR1 reads MNHEY; CDR2 reads SVGAGI. Libraries were prepared by immunoSEQ multiplex PCR; TCRdb keeps only in-frame clonotypes and omits some of them. Of tens of thousands of clones detected, about four fifths appear once; the ten largest clones hold 8.5%. The rearrangement uses TRBV6-5 and TRBJ2-7; 9 nucleotides agree with TRBD1. The specimen comprised peripheral blood, sampled from a patient treated with radiotherapy plus ipilimumab. This TCR was recovered from a human donor with non-small cell lung cancer who had a complete response to radiotherapy plus ipilimumab. The CDR3 DNA sequence: TGTGCCAGCAGTTACGGACAGGGGAGGAGGAACGAGCAGTACTTC. Translation: CASSYGQGRRNEQYF.